The table lists the clone carrying this T cell receptor beta chain with a count of one. The data were obtained in a study of siplizumab effects on memory and regulatory T cells. CDR1 SNHLY and CDR2 FYNNEI come from the germline V gene. The CDR3 contains 14 residues. V was pared by 3 bases and J by 6 bases, with 12 bases between. Sequencing was performed with immunoSEQ multiplex PCR; in TCRdb, only in-frame clones are kept and a portion is missing. The sample records roughly 110,000 clones, over 85% being singletons. The genes are TRBV2 and TRBJ1-5; perhaps TRBD1 as D (5 bases). The material sequenced was non-Treg CD4+ T cells sorted from blood. The sequence was obtained from a human donor in good health. The CDR3 region has the DNA TGTGCCAGCAGTGAGGGCAGGGCCGGTCAGCCCCAGCATTTT. Translating it yields CASSEGRAGQPQHF.